Below, 5 T cell receptor beta chains from the same sample are listed, as sequenced in a study of blood T cell repertoires in COVID-19. Here immunoSEQ multiplex PCR was the method, and the copy in TCRdb shows in-frame clones only, minus some. Of some 140,000 clones in the sample, approximately 88% were seen once. Sample: PBMCs or T cells enriched from blood (not recorded which). The receptors stem from a man aged 40-49 years with acute COVID-19.

The CDR3 nucleotides are TGTGCCAGCAGCTTGGGGCCAGGGTACAGGAACACTGAAGCTTTCTTT. This codes for CASSLGPGYRNTEAFF. The V gene is TRBV5-6, the J gene TRBJ1-1; D may be TRBD1 (5 bases). Germline CDR1 is SGHDT and CDR2 is YYEEEE. This CDR3 is 16 amino acids long. Trimming removed 0 bases from V and 1 base from J, with 13 bases in between. Combining the CDR3 with reference TRBV5-6 and TRBJ1-1 gives the whole variable domain DAGVTQSPTHLIKTRGQQVTLRCSPKSGHDTVSWYQQALGQGPQFIFQYYEEEERQRGNFPDRFSGHQFPNYSSELNVNALLLGDSALYLCASSLGPGYRNTEAFFGQGTRLTVV.

The V and J genes are TRBV2 and TRBJ2-3, with 10 bases identical to TRBD2. The CDR3 sequence is 19 residues long. Germline CDR1 and CDR2: SNHLY and FYNNEI. V was pared by 0 bases and J by 4 bases, with 13 bases of the junction left unmatched. The CDR3 loop reads CASSEAPFYLAGVSDTQYF. CDR3 nucleotide sequence: TGTGCCAGCAGTGAAGCGCCCTTCTACCTAGCGGGAGTTTCAGATACGCAGTATTTT.

V usage is TRBV6-2 or TRBV6-3 and J usage is TRBJ1-4; tentative D call: TRBD1 (6 bases). Trimming pared 8 bases from V and 3 bases from J, leaving 16 bases between. The CDR3 consists of 15 residues. Germline assignment: CDR1 MNHEY and CDR2 SVGEGT. The DNA of the CDR3 is TGTGCCAGCGGCCGACCAGGGGTCCCTAATGAAAAACTGTTTTTT. Its translation: CASGRPGVPNEKLFF.

The DNA for the CDR3 is TGTGCCAGCAGCCTCCTCGGACAGCACTCATATTCACCCCTCCACTTT. Amino acids: CASSLLGQHSYSPLHF. The chain is built from TRBV6-2 or TRBV6-3 and TRBJ1-6; tentative D call: TRBD1 (6 bases). CDR3 size: 16 residues. Per germline, CDR1 MNHEY and CDR2 SVGEGT. Trimming pared 6 bases from V and 8 bases from J, leaving 20 bases between.

Regarding this clone: At the DNA level, this CDR3 is encoded by other sequences in the same sample as well. V usage is TRBV7-9 and J usage is TRBJ2-1, with 8 bases fitting TRBD2. This CDR3 region has 15 residues. Germline CDR1 and CDR2: SEHNR and FQNEAQ (reference sequence). After removal of 3 bases from V and 0 bases from J, the junction contained 1 base not matched to a gene. CDR3 coding DNA: TGTGCCAGCAGCTTGAGCGGGAGCTCCTACAATGAGCAGTTCTTC. This encodes CASSLSGSSYNEQFF.